The rows below give T cell receptor beta chains drawn from one sample of a study of blood T cell repertoires in COVID-19. Repertoires were generated with immunoSEQ multiplex PCR, while TCRdb's copy carries only in-frame clones and drops some. The top ten hold 3.4% of the sample, which has 100,000 to 120,000 clones, roughly 85% seen once. Sequencing was carried out using peripheral blood. The receptors shown here come from a man between 35 and 55 years old with acute or convalescent COVID-19. The conserved cysteine and the conserved F or W are not part of the CDR3 here.

>TRBV30|TRBJ1-2
AWSSGQGGYT
>TRBV4-1|TRBJ1-2
ASSQVQGATYGYT
>TRBV5-4|TRBJ2-1
ASSSIYRDRADNEQF
>TRBV7-2|TRBJ2-2
ASSPWRTSGGPTGELF
>TRBV19|TRBJ2-3
ASIPGGKVGTDTQY
>TRBV7-2|TRBJ1-3
ASSFRDRGYTIY
>TRBV19|TRBJ2-1
ASSRGVGLAGYSKFSYNEQF
>TRBV6-6|TRBJ2-2
ASSWRGSGELF
>TRBV30|TRBJ2-2
AWSVLRTGIGELF
>TRBV4-1|TRBJ1-4
ASSQGPGRGRSEKLF
>TRBV4-3|TRBJ2-7
ASSQETLAGAYEQY
>TRBV6-2/TRBV6-3|TRBJ2-7
ASSHPKTGWPNEQY
>TRBV6-5|TRBJ2-7
ASSLAGHLTYEQY
>TRBV6-4|TRBJ2-1
ASSDSPTSGGADEQF
>TRBV3-1/TRBV3-2|TRBJ2-1
ASSHRGGSSYNEQF
>TRBV2|TRBJ1-3
ASSEPGPEGDTIY
>TRBV18|TRBJ1-5
ASSPFGSQNQPQH
>TRBV6-6|TRBJ1-1
ASSYSQGTDEAF
>TRBV4-3|TRBJ2-2
ASSPPMLWGGRVELF
>TRBV18|TRBJ2-2
ASSPAAARNTGELF
>TRBV6-5|TRBJ1-2
ASRSSGGAGGYT
>TRBV5-1|TRBJ1-4
ASSLTDRGATNEKLF
>TRBV19|TRBJ2-5
ASSIAYLQGRETQY
>TRBV7-2|TRBJ2-3
ASSLARVAGGRTDTQY
>TRBV24-1|TRBJ2-5
ATSDLYGPGTQY
>TRBV4-3|TRBJ1-1
ASSQDAAVGLNTEAF